One and the same sample provided the 10 T cell receptor beta chains below, sequenced in a study of shared clonotypes between healthy human individuals. Here immunoSEQ multiplex PCR was the method, and the copy in TCRdb shows in-frame clones only, minus some. This sample has about a million clones; roughly 80% occur once, and the top ten carry more than 0.85%. The sequencing input was memory CD4+ T cells from PBMCs. Specified subset: CD45RA-negative fraction. The source is a man in his late teens or twenties in good health. Some clones in this sample may be carry-over from other donors' samples.

This clone appeared a few times. V is TRBV21-1 and J is TRBJ1-2. TRBV21-1 is recorded as a pseudogene. This CDR3 is 11 amino acids long. The CDR3 coding sequence is TGTGCCAGCAGCAAAGTAGATGGCTACACCTTC. Protein: CASSKVDGYTF.

The chain combines TRBV11-3 with TRBJ2-1; D is undetermined. The CDR3 has 15 residues. V was trimmed by 1 base and J by 2 bases, leaving 9 bases between them. Looked up from germline, CDR1 is SGHNT and CDR2 is YENEEA. CDR3 amino acids: CASSLGDAPYNEQFF. The CDR3 DNA follows: TGTGCCAGCAGCTTAGGCGATGCCCCCTACAATGAGCAGTTCTTC.

J is TRBJ1-1 and V is TRBV6-1; D might be TRBD1 (5 bases). The CDR3 sequence is 15 residues long. Trimming removed 6 bases at V and 0 bases at J, with 14 bases between. Germline-derived CDR1 and CDR2 are MNHNS and SASEGT. CDR3 coding DNA: TGTGCCAGCAGCTCGCGGGGGTCAATGAACACTGAAGCTTTCTTT. Residues: CASSSRGSMNTEAFF.

This chain joins TRBV4-2 and TRBJ2-3, with D tentatively TRBD1 (5 bases). V was cut by 0 bases and J by 6 bases, with 13 bases left in between. Germline CDR1 LGHNA, CDR2 YNFKEQ. This CDR3 has 15 amino acids. The CDR3 bases are TGTGCCAGCAGCCAAGAAGCCAGGGTGGTGGATACGCAGTATTTT. Its translation: CASSQEARVVDTQYF.

J is TRBJ2-5 and V is TRBV29-1, with a possible D match to TRBD2 (6 bases). The DNA matches TRBJ2-7 better at its end, which makes the J call doubtful. This CDR3 is built from 13 residues. Per germline, CDR1 SQVTM and CDR2 ANQGSEA. The CDR3 coding sequence is TGCAGCGTTGAACGCGGCAGGAGGGGCGAGCAGTACTTC. This translates into CSVERGRRGEQYF.

The sample holds many counts of this clone. V gene TRBV27 combines with J gene TRBJ1-2; the D is unclear. Germline CDR1 MNHEY, CDR2 SMNVEV (reference sequence). V was cut by 2 bases and J by 4 bases, with 14 bases left in between. This CDR3 is built from 15 residues. The CDR3 nucleotides read TGTGCCAGCAGTTTAAACGCACAGAGCACCTATGGCTACACCTTC. This codes for CASSLNAQSTYGYTF.

This clone was observed a handful of times. This sequence joins TRBV7-2 and TRBJ1-5; D not resolved. CDR1 and CDR2 from the germline V gene are SGHTA and FQGNSA. Trimming cost V 3 bases and J 5 bases, with 8 bases left between them. The CDR3 consists of 13 residues. DNA for the CDR3: TGTGCCAGCAGCTTTATGGAAGATCAGCCCCAGCATTTT. Translated, it gives CASSFMEDQPQHF.

Comment on this clone: At one boundary the junction diverges from the germline segment, which might be a read error. The chain combines TRBV7-2 with TRBJ1-1; D unclear. The CDR3 has 11 amino acids. The V gene's germline CDR1 is SGHTA and CDR2 FQGNSA. The CDR3 is CASSFISTVHF. CDR3 bases: TGTGCCAGCAGCTTCATATCGACGGTCCACTTT.

This clone was seen only a few times. The same CDR3 can be traced to other DNA sequences in this sample. The chain couples TRBV20-1 to TRBJ2-7; possible D gene TRBD1, 6 bases. With 5 bases removed from V and 2 bases from J, the gap between germline ends came to 7 bases. In germline, CDR1 is DFQATT, CDR2 SNEGSKA (reference sequence). The CDR3 sequence is 11 residues long. CDR3 sequence: CSARDTYEQYF. CDR3 DNA: TGCAGTGCTCGGGACACCTACGAGCAGTACTTC.

The CDR3 DNA sequence: TGTGCCAGCAGCGTACTAACAGGGAGCTCCTACAATGAGCAGTTCTTC. It is translated as CASSVLTGSSYNEQFF. This sequence joins TRBV5-4 and TRBJ2-1, with D perhaps TRBD1 (6 bases). Trimming took off 4 bases at V and 0 bases at J, with 14 bases between the two ends. The CDR3 extends over 16 amino acids. Germline-derived CDR1 and CDR2 are SGHNT and YYREEE (reference sequence).